This entry lists 30 T cell receptor beta chains sequenced from one sample in a study of blood T cell repertoires in COVID-19. The repertoire was sequenced with immunoSEQ multiplex PCR; TCRdb's copy has only in-frame clones and lacks some. The sample has roughly 100,000 clones; about 75% are singletons. Sequences were obtained from peripheral blood. Receptors originate from a woman aged 70 to 79 with acute or convalescent COVID-19.

CDR3 bases: TGTGCCAGCAGCCAGGGCCGACAGGTCGGCACCATATATTTT. It codes for CASSQGRQVGTIYF. The rearrangement joins TRBV5-6 to TRBJ1-3, with D tentatively TRBD1 (6 bases). V was trimmed by 4 bases and J by 9 bases, leaving 17 bases between them. Germline V CDR1 and CDR2: SGHDT, YYEEEE. The CDR3 length is 14 residues. The whole variable domain, remainder taken from reference TRBV5-6 and TRBJ1-3, is DAGVTQSPTHLIKTRGQQVTLRCSPKSGHDTVSWYQQALGQGPQFIFQYYEEEERQRGNFPDRFSGHQFPNYSSELNVNALLLGDSALYLCASSQGRQVGTIYFGEGSWLTVV.

The chain's CDR3 is CASNQGAWNTEAFF. The CDR3 DNA reads as TGTGCCAGCAACCAGGGGGCTTGGAACACTGAAGCTTTCTTT. The chain joins TRBV7-2 to TRBJ1-1, with 8 positions matching TRBD1. The CDR3 is 14 amino acids. V was clipped by 7 bases and J by 1 base; unmatched bases: 5. The germline CDR1 and CDR2 sequences are SGHTA and FQGNSA.

The chain uses TRBV11-2 and TRBJ1-1, with a tentative D call TRBD1 (5 bases). V dropped 2 bases and J dropped 9 bases, with 10 bases sitting between them. Per the germline V gene, CDR1 is SGHAT and CDR2 is FQNNGV. The CDR3 has 12 amino acids. CDR3 DNA: TGTGCCAGCAGCTTACAGGGTACGCAAGCTTTCTTT. It codes for CASSLQGTQAFF.

This clone was detected a few times. CDR3 amino acids: CASRPGTGYEQYF. The CDR3 DNA reads TGTGCCAGCAGACCCGGGACAGGCTACGAGCAGTACTTC. V is TRBV6-5 and J is TRBJ2-7; 8 bases align to TRBD1. The CDR3 runs to 13 residues. The V gene end was trimmed by 6 bases and the J gene end by 3 bases; junction bases not matched to a gene: 4. Germline loops: CDR1 MNHEY, CDR2 SVGAGI.

The chain links TRBV5-1 to TRBJ2-7, with TRBD1 matching 9 bases. The germline V gene has CDR1 SGHRS and CDR2 YFSETQ. Trimming took 0 bases from V and 5 from J; bases not matched to a gene: 9. The CDR3 spans 16 residues. The CDR3 DNA reads TGCGCCAGCAGCTTGGAGGGACAGGGCTCTTACGACGAGCAGTACTTC. Protein sequence: CASSLEGQGSYDEQYF.

The chain links TRBV6-2 or TRBV6-3 to TRBJ2-1; 12 bases line up with TRBD2. J gave up 8 bases and V 5 bases, and 10 bases lay outside the gene matches. Germline CDR1 and CDR2: MNHEY and SVGEGT. The CDR3 loop spans 16 amino acids. The CDR3 region is CASSLGWGLAGHEQFF. DNA of the CDR3: TGTGCCAGCAGTCTAGGTTGGGGACTAGCGGGCCATGAGCAGTTCTTC.

The chain combines TRBV5-1 with TRBJ1-1; D gene ambiguous. V lost 4 bases and J 6 bases, leaving 10 bases between the germline ends. This CDR3 spans 12 amino acids. From germline, CDR1 is SGHRS and CDR2 YFSETQ. CDR3 sequence: CASSPSGAEAFF. The CDR3 nucleotides read TGCGCCAGCAGCCCCTCAGGCGCTGAAGCTTTCTTT. The full variable domain, completed using reference TRBV5-1 and TRBJ1-1, is KAGVTQTPRYLIKTRGQQVTLSCSPISGHRSVSWYQQTPGQGLQFLFEYFSETQRNKGNFPGRFSGRQFSNSRSEMNVSTLELGDSALYLCASSPSGAEAFFGQGTRLTVV.

There are a few counts of this clone. The chain combines TRBV18 with TRBJ2-2; 8 bases match TRBD1. Germline V gives CDR1 KGHSH, CDR2 LQKENI. The CDR3 covers 15 residues. Trimming removed 3 bases from V and 4 bases from J; junction bases left unmatched: 4. The CDR3 here is CASSPGQGSTGELFF. The CDR3 region has the DNA TGTGCCAGCTCACCCGGACAGGGAAGCACCGGGGAGCTGTTTTTT.

This clone was counted between two and nine times. The V gene is TRBV19, the J gene TRBJ1-2, with a tentative D call TRBD1 (5 bases). CDR1 is LNHDA, CDR2 SQIVND, per germline (reference sequence). V gave up 5 bases and J gave up 4 bases, with 14 bases separating them. This CDR3 comprises 14 residues. The CDR3 DNA reads as TGTGCCAGTAGTTCGCCCGGGGGGTCCTATGGCTACACCTTC. Translating gives CASSSPGGSYGYTF.

V and J are TRBV19 and TRBJ2-2, with TRBD2 identical over 10 bases. The ends lost 5 bases at V and 0 bases at J; junction bases unmatched: 3. The CDR3 loop spans 16 amino acids. The germline V gene encodes CDR1 LNHDA and CDR2 SQIVND (reference sequence). CDR3: CASSPTSGANTGELFF. CDR3 coding DNA: TGTGCCAGTAGTCCTACTAGCGGGGCGAACACCGGGGAGCTGTTTTTT.

This clone has only one observation. The rearrangement joins TRBV5-1 to TRBJ2-5; possibly TRBD1 for D (5 bases). CDR3 size: 13 residues. Germline CDR1 reads SGHRS; CDR2 reads YFSETQ. V was pared by 0 bases and J by 4 bases, with 7 bases between. CDR3 nucleotides: TGCGCCAGCAGCTTGGCAGGGTTAGAGACCCAGTACTTC. Its translation: CASSLAGLETQYF.

The chain joins TRBV6-5 to TRBJ2-1; 7 bases line up with TRBD1. CDR1 and CDR2 (germline): MNHEY, SVGAGI. J gave up 4 bases and V 4 bases, and 7 bases lay outside the gene matches. The CDR3 spans 15 residues. The CDR3 protein is CASSFRDREYNEQFF. CDR3 DNA sequence: TGTGCCAGCAGTTTCCGGGACAGAGAGTACAATGAGCAGTTCTTC.

The chain recombines TRBV15 with TRBJ1-5; D remains ambiguous. The germline gives CDR1 LNHNV, CDR2 YYDKDF (reference sequence). The CDR3 has 12 amino acids. V lost 5 bases to trimming and J lost 5 bases, with 7 bases between them. For the CDR3, the DNA is TGTGCCACCAGCCCCGGGTATCAGCCCCAGCATTTT. Its translation: CATSPGYQPQHF.

This clone showed up just a few times. The chain carries TRBV24-1 and TRBJ2-1; TRBD2 matches at 8 bases. This CDR3 is built from 15 residues. Trimming took 5 bases from V and 4 from J; bases not matched to a gene: 6. Looked up from germline, CDR1 is KGHDR and CDR2 is SFDVKD. CDR3 coding DNA: TGTGCCACCAGTGGGAGCAGCGGGGGTTACAATGAGCAGTTCTTC. Its translation: CATSGSSGGYNEQFF.

The gene calls are TRBV18 and TRBJ2-2, with 7 bases identical to TRBD1. Germline trimming cut 4 bases from V and 1 base from J; bases unmatched to any gene: 6. Per germline, CDR1 KGHSH and CDR2 LQKENI. This CDR3 has 16 residues. The CDR3: CASSHRQGMNTGELFF. The CDR3 DNA sequence: TGTGCCAGCTCACACCGACAGGGTATGAACACCGGGGAGCTGTTTTTT.

The chain couples TRBV11-2 to TRBJ2-7, with 7 bases fitting TRBD2. With V trimmed by 6 bases and J by 4 bases, 9 bases remained unmatched. Per germline, CDR1 SGHAT and CDR2 FQNNGV. The CDR3 is made up of 14 amino acids. The CDR3 here is CASSPLGGGYEQYF. CDR3 sequence (DNA): TGTGCCAGCAGTCCCCTGGGCGGGGGATACGAGCAGTACTTC.

This sequence joins TRBV27 and TRBJ2-1, with 12 bases lining up with TRBD2. After removal of 5 bases from V and 8 bases from J, the junction contained 4 bases not matched to a gene. The germline gives CDR1 MNHEY, CDR2 SMNVEV (reference sequence). The CDR3 has 14 residues. This CDR3 is CASSLAGGYYEQFF. CDR3 nucleotides: TGTGCCAGCAGTCTAGCGGGGGGGTACTATGAGCAGTTCTTC.

The table lists this clone with a count of one. This sequence joins TRBV28 and TRBJ1-1; maybe TRBD1 (5 bases). This CDR3 has 14 amino acids. The V end was cut by 5 bases, the J end by 5 bases, with 15 bases between. Germline CDR1 MDHEN, CDR2 SYDVKM. This chain's CDR3 is CASSPRGGRTEAFF. The CDR3 DNA reads TGTGCCAGCAGTCCCCGGGGGGGAAGGACTGAAGCTTTCTTT.

This sequence joins TRBV28 and TRBJ1-5, with 7 bases aligning to TRBD1. Germline-derived CDR1 and CDR2 are MDHEN and SYDVKM. J lost 9 bases, V lost 6 bases, and 14 bases had no gene match. This CDR3 is 15 amino acids long. The CDR3 spells CASRGDSPEITPQHF. As DNA, the CDR3 is TGTGCCAGCAGGGGGGACAGCCCTGAGATCACGCCCCAGCATTTT.

On this clone: In the same sample, other DNA sequences code for this CDR3. The chain combines TRBV9 with TRBJ1-2; D remains ambiguous. Trimming pared 0 bases from V and 2 bases from J, leaving 8 bases between. The CDR3 covers 14 residues. CDR1 is SGDLS, CDR2 YYNGEE, per germline. The CDR3 nucleotides are TGTGCCAGCAGCGTAGCACGGGAGAACTATGGCTACACCTTC. The encoded protein is CASSVARENYGYTF.

The J gene is TRBJ1-1, the V gene TRBV7-2; D remains ambiguous. The CDR3 totals 13 residues. CDR1 is SGHTA, CDR2 FQGNSA, per germline. V was shortened by 4 bases and J by 9 bases, with 15 bases between the two germline ends. CDR3: CASSSSAGLKAFF. The DNA of the CDR3 is TGTGCCAGCAGCTCGAGCGCAGGACTTAAAGCTTTCTTT.

The chain employs TRBV6-2 or TRBV6-3 and TRBJ1-1; maybe TRBD1 (5 bases). The germline V gene has CDR1 MNHEY and CDR2 SVGEGT. V was pared by 1 base and J by 4 bases, with 16 bases between. This CDR3 is 16 amino acids long. DNA of the CDR3: TGTGCCAGCAGTTACTATTCCACAGGTCGCGGCACTGAAGCTTTCTTT. Amino acid sequence: CASSYYSTGRGTEAFF.

The chain recombines TRBV30 with TRBJ2-7; 9 bases line up with TRBD1. The CDR3 runs 15 residues. The germline V gene encodes CDR1 GTSNPN and CDR2 SVGIG (reference sequence). Trimming took 5 bases from V and 9 from J; bases not matched to a gene: 17. The CDR3 reads CAWQPPGTGLRGQYF. Here the CDR3 DNA reads TGTGCCTGGCAACCACCGGGGACAGGGCTTCGAGGGCAGTACTTC. Variable domain in full (rest from reference TRBV30 and TRBJ2-7): SQTIHQWPATLVQPVGSPLSLECTVEGTSNPNLYWYRQAAGRGLQLLFYSVGIGQISSEVPQNLSASRPQDRQFILSSKKLLLSDSGFYLCAWQPPGTGLRGQYFGPGTRLTVT.

This clone has a single count. V gene TRBV7-9 combines with J gene TRBJ2-3; 8 bases agree with TRBD2. V gave up 0 bases and J gave up 0 bases; unmatched junction bases: 2. CDR1 and CDR2 (germline): SEHNR, FQNEAQ (reference sequence). CDR3 length equals 16 residues. CDR3 region: CASSLAQRGSTDTQYF. The CDR3, as DNA: TGTGCCAGCAGCTTAGCCCAGCGGGGGAGCACAGATACGCAGTATTTT.

V gene TRBV21-1 combines with J gene TRBJ2-1; the DNA was not compared with TRBD2, the D call given in the table. TRBV21-1 is a recognized pseudogene. The CDR3 runs to 15 residues. The CDR3 DNA is TGTGCCAGCAGCAAAATCGGTTCTTGTAACGATGAGCAGTTCTTC. Protein sequence: CASSKIGSCNDEQFF.

V and J are TRBV6-5 and TRBJ2-1; TRBD1 matches at 9 bases. The CDR3 totals 15 residues. Germline-derived CDR1 and CDR2 are MNHEY and SVGAGI. Trimming cost V 4 bases and J 8 bases; bases outside gene matches: 9. CDR3 in amino acids: CASSSPGQGVYEQFF. DNA of the CDR3: TGTGCCAGCAGTTCACCGGGACAGGGAGTCTATGAGCAGTTCTTC.

This clone turned up a few times. V gene TRBV3-1 (or the pseudogene TRBV3-2) combines with J gene TRBJ2-5, with D uncertain. This CDR3 contains 14 residues. Germline V gene data show CDR1 as LGHDT and CDR2 as YNNKEL (reference sequence). The germline V and J ends were trimmed by 0 bases and 5 bases, with 10 bases remaining between them. CDR3 nucleotides: TGTGCCAGCAGCCAAGATGGTTCTAGGGAGACCCAGTACTTC. Translation gives CASSQDGSRETQYF.

The chain is built from TRBV2 and TRBJ1-2, with no clear D. CDR1 is SNHLY and CDR2 is FYNNEI in the germline V gene. The ends were cut back, 2 bases at V and 8 bases at J, with 9 bases in the middle. The CDR3 covers 12 residues. CDR3 coding DNA: TGTGCCAGCAGTGAATCCTTCCCGGGCTACACCTTC. Its protein is CASSESFPGYTF.

This clone was counted once. CDR3 DNA: TGTGCCAGCAGTTCCCGATCCAGGGTTGGGAATGAGCAGTTCTTC. Amino acid sequence: CASSSRSRVGNEQFF. The chain combines TRBV6-5 with TRBJ2-1, with D tentatively TRBD1 (5 bases). This CDR3 is built from 15 residues. The V gene's germline CDR1 is MNHEY and CDR2 SVGAGI. V lost 4 bases and J lost 7, with 17 bases in between.

This clone was observed a handful of times. This sequence may be a read error, since a much larger clone differs from it by one base. The same CDR3 also results from other DNA sequences found in this sample. The chain has TRBV5-1 and TRBJ2-7; 8 nucleotides align to TRBD2. The CDR3 is 16 amino acids. Germline loops: CDR1 SGHRS, CDR2 YFSETQ. J was trimmed by 7 bases and V by 10 bases; bases with no gene match: 22. Here the CDR3 reads CACLRGGGGRGGEQYF. The CDR3 nucleotides are TGCGCCTGCTTGCGCGGTGGGGGGGGCCGGGGGGGGGAGCAGTACTTC.